A selection of T cell receptor beta chains follows, all from one sample in a study of cytomegalovirus exposure and HLA in healthy donors. Using immunoSEQ multiplex PCR, the repertoire was profiled, and TCRdb retains in-frame clones only, with some absent. The sample has over 100,000 clones. Sequencing used PBMCs. These TCRs come from a middle-aged man in good health and CMV-seropositive. The CDR3 runs from the conserved cysteine through the conserved F or W. Fields, in order: V gene, J gene, D gene, CDR3 protein, CDR3 DNA. D genes are given only for firm matches.

>TRBV15|TRBJ1-5|TRBD1
CATSPTDRGFNQPQHF
TGTGCCACCAGCCCGACCGACAGGGGATTTAATCAGCCCCAGCATTTT
>TRBV28|TRBJ1-5|TRBD1
CASSPLGDRGSNQPQHF
TGTGCCAGCAGCCCCCTGGGGGACAGGGGGTCCAATCAGCCCCAGCATTTT
>TRBV2|TRBJ1-5|-
CASSVGGGAWQPQHF
TGTGCCAGCAGTGTAGGAGGGGGGGCTTGGCAGCCCCAGCATTTT
>TRBV19|TRBJ1-3|-
CASRSVRENNFNSGNTIYF
TGTGCCAGTAGGTCCGTACGGGAGAACAACTTTAACTCTGGAAACACCATATATTTT
>TRBV4-3|TRBJ1-6|-
CASSQGGSPLHF
TGCGCCAGCAGCCAGGGGGGTTCACCCCTCCACTTT
>TRBV10-1|TRBJ2-6|-
CASSSGYGANVLTF
TGCGCCAGCTCCTCCGGGTACGGGGCCAACGTCCTGACTTTC
>TRBV5-1|TRBJ2-3|TRBD2
CASSKRETDTQYF
TGCGCCAGCAGTAAGCGGGAGACAGATACGCAGTATTTT
>TRBV27|TRBJ2-7|-
CASSPGHPLSYEQYF
TGTGCCAGCAGTCCGGGACACCCACTCTCCTACGAGCAGTACTTC
>TRBV15|TRBJ2-5|TRBD2
CATSSTGLANLGRETQYF
TGTGCCACCAGCAGTACCGGACTAGCGAACTTGGGTAGAGAGACCCAGTACTTC
>TRBV6-1|TRBJ2-3|TRBD2
CASSERTFALAVTFSTDTQYF
TGTGCCAGCAGTGAACGTACGTTTGCGCTAGCGGTAACGTTTAGCACAGATACGCAGTATTTT
>TRBV7-9|TRBJ1-1|-
CASSLDGQLNTEAFF
TGTGCCAGCAGCTTAGACGGACAGTTGAACACTGAAGCTTTCTTT
>TRBV2|TRBJ1-4|-
CASSEASQELGARKLFF
TGTGCCAGCAGTGAAGCCTCTCAGGAGTTGGGGGCAAGAAAACTGTTTTTT
>TRBV7-8|TRBJ1-1|-
CASSLWGTGDAFF
TGTGCCAGCAGCTTATGGGGAACAGGCGATGCTTTCTTT
>TRBV2|TRBJ2-2|TRBD2
CASRESSGRVTGELFF
TGTGCCAGCAGAGAGTCTAGCGGGAGGGTGACCGGGGAGCTGTTTTTT
>TRBV28|TRBJ2-5|-
CASPWTPGLLETQYF
TGTGCCAGCCCTTGGACACCTGGGCTCCTAGAGACCCAGTACTTC
>TRBV5-6|TRBJ2-2|-
CASSLLLDTGELFF
TGTGCCAGCAGCTTGCTGCTAGACACCGGGGAGCTGTTTTTT
>TRBV10-2|TRBJ1-2|-
CASTSIGAVGYTF
TGCGCCAGCACCTCTATAGGGGCCGTTGGCTACACCTTC
>TRBV2|TRBJ2-2|TRBD1
CASSRDRGRTGELFF
TGTGCCAGCAGCCGTGACAGGGGGCGAACCGGGGAGCTGTTTTTT
>TRBV28|TRBJ1-1|-
CASSKPLSEAFF
TGTGCCAGCAGCAAGCCCTTATCTGAAGCTTTCTTT
>TRBV6-5|TRBJ2-5|TRBD1
CASSYSLGQLQTQYF
TGTGCCAGCAGTTACTCGCTGGGACAGCTACAGACCCAGTACTTC
>TRBV18|TRBJ2-1|-
CASSPNRDEIGNEQFF
TGTGCCAGCTCACCGAACAGAGACGAGATTGGGAATGAGCAGTTCTTC
>TRBV7-2|TRBJ1-5|-
CASSPGTGLSIGSNQPQHF
TGTGCCAGCAGCCCGGGTACAGGGTTGTCGATTGGGAGCAATCAGCCCCAGCATTTT
>TRBV9|TRBJ2-5|TRBD2
CASSSRTSGSGETQYF
TGTGCCAGCAGCTCACGGACTAGCGGGAGTGGGGAGACCCAGTACTTC
>TRBV7-8|TRBJ2-7|-
CASSLGRIGLHYEQYF
TGTGCCAGCAGCTTGGGGAGAATAGGACTTCACTACGAGCAGTACTTC
>TRBV7-3|TRBJ2-2|TRBD2
CASSLSGTRNTGELFF
TGTGCCAGCAGCTTATCTGGGACTAGGAACACCGGGGAGCTGTTTTTT
>TRBV5-1|TRBJ2-7|-
CASSPGGAQTYEQYF
TGCGCCAGCAGCCCTGGAGGGGCTCAAACCTACGAGCAGTACTTC
>TRBV6-1|TRBJ1-2|-
CASSEALHGGGYTF
TGTGCCAGCAGTGAAGCGCTCCATGGTGGCGGCTACACCTTC
>TRBV27|TRBJ2-6|-
CASSPPRGTGANVLTF
TGTGCCAGCAGTCCCCCCAGAGGAACTGGGGCCAACGTCCTGACTTTC
>TRBV28|TRBJ1-5|-
CASSRLGPTPSQPQHF
TGTGCCAGCAGCCGACTCGGCCCCACCCCGAGCCAGCCCCAGCATTTT
>TRBV27|TRBJ2-7|-
CASSLRLAAKGEQYF
TGTGCCAGCAGTTTGAGATTAGCGGCCAAGGGAGAGCAGTACTTC
>TRBV10-1|TRBJ2-1|-
CASRSRGGAYNEQFF
TGCGCCAGCAGGAGCAGGGGCGGCGCCTACAATGAGCAGTTCTTC
>TRBV5-4|TRBJ2-7|TRBD2
CASSKWTSGEDEQYF
TGTGCCAGCAGCAAATGGACTAGCGGGGAGGATGAGCAGTACTTC